The 8 T cell receptor beta chains in this list originate from one sample, sequenced in a study of blood T cell repertoires in COVID-19. Produced via immunoSEQ multiplex PCR; TCRdb's table is partial and in-frame only. Among some 59,000 clones listed, around 73% were seen once. The sample consisted of peripheral blood. These receptors all stem from an elderly man with active or convalescent COVID-19.

The chain recombines TRBV7-7 with TRBJ2-3; D might be TRBD1 (5 bases). The CDR3 sequence is 15 residues long. The V and J ends lost 2 bases and 5 bases respectively, with 14 bases between them. From germline, CDR1 is SSHAT and CDR2 FNYEAQ (reference sequence). This chain's CDR3 is CASSLNRDTGDTQYF. The CDR3 nucleotides are TGTGCCAGCAGCTTAAACAGAGATACAGGAGATACGCAGTATTTT.

This clone was counted a few times. The genes are TRBV15 and TRBJ2-1, with unresolved D. The CDR3 contains 12 residues. V lost 6 bases, J lost 4 bases, and 7 bases lay in between. Germline V gene data show CDR1 as LNHNV and CDR2 as YYDKDF (reference sequence). CDR3 DNA: TGTGCCACCAGTTGGCAATACAATGAGCAGTTCTTC. Translation: CATSWQYNEQFF.

The chain has TRBV6-7 and TRBJ2-7; the D gene is possibly TRBD1 (5 bases). TRBV6-7 is an open reading frame whose function is uncertain. V lost 5 bases and J lost 2, with 13 bases in between. The CDR3 loop spans 14 amino acids. The chain's CDR3 is CASSEKDTTYEQYF. DNA for the CDR3: TGTGCCAGCAGTGAAAAGGACACTACCTACGAGCAGTACTTC.

V usage is TRBV6-1 and J usage is TRBJ1-6; no firm D call. This CDR3 is built from 14 residues. The V end was cut by 2 bases, the J end by 5 bases, with 7 bases between. CDR1 MNHNS and CDR2 SASEGT come from the germline V gene. The CDR3 DNA follows: TGTGCCAGCAGTGAATGGAGCCATAATTCACCCCTCCACTTT. It yields the protein CASSEWSHNSPLHF.

This chain uses TRBV25-1 with TRBJ1-1; D is possibly TRBD1 (6 bases). CDR1 and CDR2 (germline): MGHDK, SYGVNS. Trimming cost V 4 bases and J 1 base, with 7 bases left between them. The CDR3 sequence is 13 residues long. The CDR3 is CASSATGNTEAFF. The CDR3, as DNA: TGTGCCAGCAGTGCGACAGGGAACACTGAAGCTTTCTTT.

V gene TRBV6-5 combines with J gene TRBJ2-5, with D unclear. The germline V and J ends were trimmed by 5 bases and 3 bases, with 7 bases remaining between them. The V gene's germline CDR1 is MNHEY and CDR2 SVGAGI. CDR3 length equals 12 residues. The CDR3 DNA reads as TGTGCCAGCAGTCGAGATAAAGAGACCCAGTACTTC. Its protein is CASSRDKETQYF.

The chain is built from TRBV9 and TRBJ2-1; 12 nucleotides line up with TRBD2. Losses at the gene ends were 4 bases for V and 9 bases for J; bases not matched to a gene: 8. The CDR3 runs to 15 residues. Germline-derived CDR1 and CDR2 are SGDLS and YYNGEE. The CDR3 protein is CASSYGLAGNTEQFF. The CDR3 DNA sequence: TGTGCCAGCAGCTACGGACTAGCGGGAAATACTGAGCAGTTCTTC.

This clone showed up just a few times. The CDR3 DNA is TGTGCCATCTCACAGACCTACGAGCAGTACTTC. The encoded protein is CAISQTYEQYF. This chain uses TRBV10-3 with TRBJ2-7; no reliable D call. The CDR3 contains 11 residues. V was cut by 8 bases and J by 2 bases, with 7 bases left in between. Germline V CDR1 and CDR2: ENHRY, SYGVKD.